This is a list of T cell receptor beta chains from one sample in a study of T cell repertoires in cytomegalovirus infection. TCRdb re-called the reads through MiXCR, storing one row per CDR3 protein. The profile shows more than 400,000 distinct CDR3 sequences, less than 30% of them singletons. What was sequenced was PBMCs. The receptors derive from a human donor in good health (CMV status not recorded). Some clones in this sample may be carry-over from other donors' samples. Both conserved end residues are part of each CDR3. The order of the fields is J gene, clone size, D gene, V gene, CDR3 DNA, CDR3 protein. A D gene is named only where the DNA matches it firmly. Clone size, where shown, is once, few, many, or a class for clones that have expanded.

J gene: TRBJ2-6
clone size: many
D gene: -
V gene: TRBV12-3/TRBV12-4
CDR3 DNA: TGTGCCAGCAGTCTAAGCTATTTTGGGGCCAACGTCCTGACTTTC
CDR3 protein: CASSLSYFGANVLTF

J gene: TRBJ2-1
clone size: -
D gene: -
V gene: TRBV7-6
CDR3 DNA: TGTGCCAGCAGCCCCGTCCTTCCTGAGCAGTTCTTC
CDR3 protein: CASSPVLPEQFF

J gene: TRBJ2-7
clone size: many
D gene: -
V gene: TRBV7-2
CDR3 DNA: TGTGCCAGCAGTAACACAGTCTCCTACGAGCAGTACTTC
CDR3 protein: CASSNTVSYEQYF

J gene: TRBJ2-1
clone size: many
D gene: -
V gene: TRBV7-9
CDR3 DNA: TGTGCCAGCAGCCGCCTTTCCGGGGAGCAGTTCTTC
CDR3 protein: CASSRLSGEQFF

J gene: TRBJ2-1
clone size: -
D gene: TRBD1
V gene: TRBV6-1
CDR3 DNA: TGTGCCAGCAGTAGAGGGACAGCCTCCTACAATGAGCAGTTCTTC
CDR3 protein: CASSRGTASYNEQFF

J gene: TRBJ1-5
clone size: -
D gene: TRBD1
V gene: TRBV28
CDR3 DNA: TGTGCCAGCAGTTCCGACAGGGCGAACAATCAGCCCCAGCATTTT
CDR3 protein: CASSSDRANNQPQHF

J gene: TRBJ1-3
clone size: -
D gene: -
V gene: TRBV7-4
CDR3 DNA: TGTGCCAGCATCCCTATCAGGATGCGACGGGCCTCTGGAAACACCATATATTTT
CDR3 protein: CASIPIRMRRASGNTIYF

J gene: TRBJ2-1
clone size: many
D gene: -
V gene: TRBV7-2
CDR3 DNA: TGTGCCAGCAGCCCCCAGTACGGGGATCGGGATGAGCAGTTCTTC
CDR3 protein: CASSPQYGDRDEQFF

J gene: TRBJ2-5
clone size: -
D gene: TRBD1
V gene: TRBV4-1
CDR3 DNA: TGCGCCAGCAGCCCTCTCAGGGGGATACAGACCCAGTACTTC
CDR3 protein: CASSPLRGIQTQYF

J gene: TRBJ2-7
clone size: many
D gene: -
V gene: TRBV10-3
CDR3 DNA: TGTGCCATCATGAGACAGAGAGAAGGTGAGCAGTACTTC
CDR3 protein: CAIMRQREGEQYF

J gene: TRBJ2-7
clone size: few
D gene: -
V gene: TRBV10-3
CDR3 DNA: TGTGCCGCTGGGGCGGAGGCTCTCGAGCAGTACTTC
CDR3 protein: CAAGAEALEQYF

J gene: TRBJ1-2
clone size: -
D gene: -
V gene: TRBV12-3/TRBV12-4
CDR3 DNA: TGTGCCAGCAGTATCCTCACGGGCGGCTACACCTTC
CDR3 protein: CASSILTGGYTF

J gene: TRBJ1-6
clone size: -
D gene: -
V gene: TRBV2
CDR3 DNA: TGTGCCAGCAGTGTGGGTGGATCCTCACCCCTCCACTTT
CDR3 protein: CASSVGGSSPLHF

J gene: TRBJ1-5
clone size: -
D gene: -
V gene: TRBV28
CDR3 DNA: TGTGCCAGCACCATCTGGGACCTCTTTAGCAATCAGCCCCAGCATTTT
CDR3 protein: CASTIWDLFSNQPQHF

J gene: TRBJ1-2
clone size: many
D gene: -
V gene: TRBV7-8
CDR3 DNA: TGTGCCAGCAGCCTGCGACAGTTAGCTAACTATGGCTACACCTTC
CDR3 protein: CASSLRQLANYGYTF

J gene: TRBJ2-3
clone size: once
D gene: TRBD2
V gene: TRBV7-3
CDR3 DNA: TGTGCCAGCAGCTTACTCCCCCTCACGGGAGGGAGCACAGATACGCAGTATTTT
CDR3 protein: CASSLLPLTGGSTDTQYF

J gene: TRBJ2-3
clone size: many
D gene: -
V gene: TRBV7-8
CDR3 DNA: TGTGCCAGCAGCTATCCGGGTAGCGGCACAGATACGCAGTATTTT
CDR3 protein: CASSYPGSGTDTQYF

J gene: TRBJ2-6
clone size: -
D gene: TRBD1
V gene: TRBV10-3
CDR3 DNA: TGTGCCACCGGACAGGGGAGACCTGGGGCCAACGTCCTGACTTTC
CDR3 protein: CATGQGRPGANVLTF

J gene: TRBJ2-7
clone size: few
D gene: -
V gene: TRBV19
CDR3 DNA: TGTGCCAGTAGTTGGTCGGGAGCTCCCGAGCAGTACTTC
CDR3 protein: CASSWSGAPEQYF

J gene: TRBJ1-1
clone size: many
D gene: -
V gene: TRBV7-8
CDR3 DNA: TGTGCCAGCAGCCCTGGGGCCACTGAAGCTTTCTTT
CDR3 protein: CASSPGATEAFF

J gene: TRBJ2-3
clone size: many
D gene: -
V gene: TRBV7-2
CDR3 DNA: TGTGCCAGCAGCATCTCCTATTCGGGGGATACGCAGTATTTT
CDR3 protein: CASSISYSGDTQYF

J gene: TRBJ1-5
clone size: many
D gene: TRBD1
V gene: TRBV12-3/TRBV12-4
CDR3 DNA: TGTGCCAGCAGTTTAGTAATGGGACAGGGTGGGAATCAGCCCCAGCATTTT
CDR3 protein: CASSLVMGQGGNQPQHF

J gene: TRBJ2-1
clone size: -
D gene: -
V gene: TRBV6-2/TRBV6-3
CDR3 DNA: TGTGCCAGCAAAAACCCCACGAAGGAGCAGTTCTTC
CDR3 protein: CASKNPTKEQFF

J gene: TRBJ1-1
clone size: -
D gene: -
V gene: TRBV12-5
CDR3 DNA: TGTGCTAGTGCCTTTGGGGCAGCGAACACTGAAGCTTTCTTT
CDR3 protein: CASAFGAANTEAFF

J gene: TRBJ2-7
clone size: many
D gene: TRBD1
V gene: TRBV12-3/TRBV12-4
CDR3 DNA: TGTGCCAGCAGTTTCGGACAGGACTACGAGCAGTACTTC
CDR3 protein: CASSFGQDYEQYF

J gene: TRBJ2-2
clone size: many
D gene: -
V gene: TRBV7-9
CDR3 DNA: TGTGCCAGCAGTCGACTCGCAGTCAACACCGGGGAGCTGTTTTTT
CDR3 protein: CASSRLAVNTGELFF

J gene: TRBJ2-7
clone size: many
D gene: -
V gene: TRBV7-9
CDR3 DNA: TGTGCCAGCAGCTTAGAGGGGTTGAGCTCCTACGAGCAGTACTTC
CDR3 protein: CASSLEGLSSYEQYF

J gene: TRBJ2-7
clone size: many
D gene: -
V gene: TRBV7-2
CDR3 DNA: TGTGCCAGCAGCTTAGCTAGGGGGAACACCTACGAGCAGTACTTC
CDR3 protein: CASSLARGNTYEQYF

J gene: TRBJ2-3
clone size: once
D gene: TRBD2
V gene: TRBV12-3/TRBV12-4
CDR3 DNA: TGTGCCAGCAGCCTTCAGCGGGAGGGCCTAAATATGGATACGCAGTATTTT
CDR3 protein: CASSLQREGLNMDTQYF

J gene: TRBJ1-5
clone size: -
D gene: TRBD1
V gene: TRBV27
CDR3 DNA: TGTGCCAGCAGGCTGAACAGGGGAGGCAATCAGCCCCAGCATTTT
CDR3 protein: CASRLNRGGNQPQHF

J gene: TRBJ2-5
clone size: -
D gene: -
V gene: TRBV10-3
CDR3 DNA: TGTGCCATCAGCGCGGTACTTGGGGAGACCCAGTACTTC
CDR3 protein: CAISAVLGETQYF

J gene: TRBJ1-1
clone size: -
D gene: -
V gene: TRBV7-3
CDR3 DNA: TGTGCCAGCAGCTCCTTCAGGAAGAGGACTGAAGCTTTCTTT
CDR3 protein: CASSSFRKRTEAFF

J gene: TRBJ2-3
clone size: many
D gene: TRBD1
V gene: TRBV7-6
CDR3 DNA: TGTGCCAGCAGCCCGGACAGGTTCACAGATACGCAGTATTTT
CDR3 protein: CASSPDRFTDTQYF

J gene: TRBJ1-5
clone size: few
D gene: -
V gene: TRBV24-1
CDR3 DNA: TGTGCCACCCAAGACACCGGCCATCAGCCCCAGCATTTT
CDR3 protein: CATQDTGHQPQHF

J gene: TRBJ1-1
clone size: -
D gene: -
V gene: TRBV6-5
CDR3 DNA: TGTGCCAGCAGAATATACAGGATGAACACTGAAGCTTTCTTT
CDR3 protein: CASRIYRMNTEAFF

J gene: TRBJ2-2
clone size: few
D gene: -
V gene: TRBV12-3/TRBV12-4
CDR3 DNA: TGTGCCAGCAGTTCCACGGGACTGAACACCGGGGAGCTGTTTTTT
CDR3 protein: CASSSTGLNTGELFF

J gene: TRBJ2-5
clone size: few
D gene: -
V gene: TRBV7-9
CDR3 DNA: TGTGCCAGCAGCTTAGCGGGAAGGTCAGAGACCCAGTACTTC
CDR3 protein: CASSLAGRSETQYF

J gene: TRBJ2-5
clone size: many
D gene: TRBD2
V gene: TRBV19
CDR3 DNA: TGTGCCAGTAGTTTCCGGGAGGGCCAAGAGACCCAGTACTTC
CDR3 protein: CASSFREGQETQYF

J gene: TRBJ1-6
clone size: few
D gene: -
V gene: TRBV7-6
CDR3 DNA: TGTGCCAGCAGCTCAGGCACAGGGACCAATAATTCACCCCTCCACTTT
CDR3 protein: CASSSGTGTNNSPLHF

J gene: TRBJ2-1
clone size: -
D gene: -
V gene: TRBV5-4
CDR3 DNA: TGTGCCAGCAGCTTGGACAGGGTTTCGGTAAACAATGAGCAGTTCTTC
CDR3 protein: CASSLDRVSVNNEQFF

J gene: TRBJ1-2
clone size: many
D gene: -
V gene: TRBV7-2
CDR3 DNA: TGTGCCAGCAGCTCCCACGGGGCTTTTAGTGGCTACACCTTC
CDR3 protein: CASSSHGAFSGYTF

J gene: TRBJ1-2
clone size: -
D gene: TRBD1
V gene: TRBV20-1
CDR3 DNA: TGCAGTGCTAGCGAGGGACAGTATGGCTACACCTTC
CDR3 protein: CSASEGQYGYTF